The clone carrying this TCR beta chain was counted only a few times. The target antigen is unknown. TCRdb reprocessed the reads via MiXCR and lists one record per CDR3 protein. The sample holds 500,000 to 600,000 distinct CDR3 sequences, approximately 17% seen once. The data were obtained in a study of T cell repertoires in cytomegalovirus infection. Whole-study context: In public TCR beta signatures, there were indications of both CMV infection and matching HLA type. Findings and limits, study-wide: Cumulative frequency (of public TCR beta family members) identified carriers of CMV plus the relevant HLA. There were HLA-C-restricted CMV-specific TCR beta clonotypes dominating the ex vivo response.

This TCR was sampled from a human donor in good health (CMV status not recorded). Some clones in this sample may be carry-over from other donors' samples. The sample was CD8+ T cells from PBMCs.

CDR3 nucleotide sequence: TGTGCCAGCAGCTTAGTACCCCAGGGGGGTACTGAAGCTTTCTTT. Translating it yields CASSLVPQGGTEAFF. This chain uses TRBV5-4 with TRBJ1-1; 7 bases are a match to TRBD1. The CDR3 extends over 15 amino acids. Trimming took 2 bases from V and 5 from J; bases not matched to a gene: 9. From germline, CDR1 is SGHNT and CDR2 YYREEE (reference sequence).